The clone carrying this T cell receptor beta chain is a singleton in its sample. The V gene end was trimmed by 1 base and the J gene end by 4 bases; junction bases not matched to a gene: 8. Germline V gene lookup returns CDR1 SGHAT and CDR2 FQNNGV. This CDR3 is 16 amino acids long. The data were obtained in a study of cytomegalovirus exposure and HLA in healthy donors. With 60 Vbeta and 13 Jbeta primers, the PCR was carried out. TCRdb's copy holds only in-frame clones and misses some; the assay was immunoSEQ multiplex PCR. The sample carries about 140,000 clones, more than 75% recorded once. This chain connects TRBV11-2 to TRBJ2-3; 7 bases agree with TRBD1. The sample consisted of PBMCs. The source of this sequence is a man in his fifties in good health and CMV-seronegative. CDR3 in amino acids: CASSLVGGGYSDTQYF. CDR3 sequence (DNA): TGTGCCAGCAGCTTAGTAGGGGGCGGCTACTCAGATACGCAGTATTTT.